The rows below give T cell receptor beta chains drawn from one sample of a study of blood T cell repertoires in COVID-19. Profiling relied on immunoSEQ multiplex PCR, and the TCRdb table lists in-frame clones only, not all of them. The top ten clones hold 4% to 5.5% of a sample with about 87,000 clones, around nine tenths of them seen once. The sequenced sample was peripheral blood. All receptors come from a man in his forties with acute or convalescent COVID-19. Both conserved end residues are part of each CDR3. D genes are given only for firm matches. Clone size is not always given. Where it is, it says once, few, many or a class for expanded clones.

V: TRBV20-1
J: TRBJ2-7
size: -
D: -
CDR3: CSATFSYEQYF
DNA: TGCAGTGCTACCTTCTCCTACGAGCAGTACTTC

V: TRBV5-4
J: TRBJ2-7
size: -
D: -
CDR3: CASSLSGVTYEQYF
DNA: TGTGCCAGCAGCTTGTCGGGGGTAACCTACGAGCAGTACTTC

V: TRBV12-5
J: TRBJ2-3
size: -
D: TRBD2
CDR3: CASGPGLAVTDTQYF
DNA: TGTGCTAGTGGCCCTGGACTAGCGGTCACAGATACGCAGTATTTT

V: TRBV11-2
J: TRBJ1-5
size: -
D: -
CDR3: CASSGGGYQPQHF
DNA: TGTGCCAGCAGCGGGGGGGGCTATCAGCCCCAGCATTTT

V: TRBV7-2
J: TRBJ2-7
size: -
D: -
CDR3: CASSLDSTFTYEQYF
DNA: TGTGCCAGCAGCTTAGACTCCACCTTCACCTACGAGCAGTACTTC

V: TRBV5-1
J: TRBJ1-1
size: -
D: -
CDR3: CASSLVPGGTEAFF
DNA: TGCGCCAGCAGCTTGGTTCCGGGGGGCACTGAAGCTTTCTTT

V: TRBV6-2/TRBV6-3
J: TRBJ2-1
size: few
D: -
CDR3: CASSPMTSEQFF
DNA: TGTGCCAGCAGTCCCATGACTAGTGAGCAGTTCTTC

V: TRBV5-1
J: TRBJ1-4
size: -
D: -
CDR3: CASSLAGNREKLFF
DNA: TGCGCCAGCAGCTTGGCCGGGAATCGGGAAAAACTGTTTTTT

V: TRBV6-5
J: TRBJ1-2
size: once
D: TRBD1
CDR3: CASSPRYRGGYGYTF
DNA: TGTGCCAGCAGTCCCAGGTACAGGGGGGGATATGGCTACACCTTC

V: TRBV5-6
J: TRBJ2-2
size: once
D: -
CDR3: CASSLGGTGELFF
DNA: TGTGCCAGCAGCTTAGGGGGCACCGGGGAGCTGTTTTTT

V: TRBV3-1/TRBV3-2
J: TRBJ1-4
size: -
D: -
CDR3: CASSHSRSHEKLFF
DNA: TGTGCCAGCAGCCACAGTAGGAGCCATGAAAAACTGTTTTTT

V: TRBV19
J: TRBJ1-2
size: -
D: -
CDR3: CASGQNRASMRYTF
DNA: TGTGCCAGTGGACAAAACCGGGCCTCTATGCGCTACACCTTC

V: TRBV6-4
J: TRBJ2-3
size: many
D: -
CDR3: CASSDSNLGTDTQYF
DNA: TGTGCCAGCAGTGACTCGAACCTAGGCACAGATACGCAGTATTTT

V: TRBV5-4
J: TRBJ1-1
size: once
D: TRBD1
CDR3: CASSYDRGEAFF
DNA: TGTGCCAGCAGCTACGACAGGGGTGAAGCTTTCTTT

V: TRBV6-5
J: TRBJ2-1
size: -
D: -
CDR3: CASSQANNEQFF
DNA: TGTGCCAGCAGCCAGGCCAACAATGAGCAGTTCTTC

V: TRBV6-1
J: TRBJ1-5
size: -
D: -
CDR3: CASSEQGRVTNQPQHF
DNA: TGTGCCAGCAGTGAACAAGGGAGGGTGACCAATCAGCCCCAGCATTTT

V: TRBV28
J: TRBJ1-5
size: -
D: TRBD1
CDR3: CASSPPGQGVGQPQHF
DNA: TGTGCCAGCAGCCCCCCCGGGCAGGGGGTTGGTCAGCCCCAGCATTTT

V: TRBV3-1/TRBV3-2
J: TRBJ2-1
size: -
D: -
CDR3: CASSQGAGNEQFF
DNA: TGTGCCAGCAGCCAGGGGGCAGGTAATGAGCAGTTCTTC

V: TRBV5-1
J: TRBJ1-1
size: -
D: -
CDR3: CASSLRVDTEAFF
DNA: TGCGCCAGCAGCCTACGGGTCGACACTGAAGCTTTCTTT

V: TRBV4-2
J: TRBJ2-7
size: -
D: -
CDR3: CASSQDKDRYYEQYF
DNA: TGTGCCAGCAGCCAAGATAAGGACAGATACTACGAGCAGTACTTC

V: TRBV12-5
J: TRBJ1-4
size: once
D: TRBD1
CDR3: CASGLGTGNEKLFF
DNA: TGTGCTAGTGGTCTCGGGACAGGGAATGAAAAACTGTTTTTT

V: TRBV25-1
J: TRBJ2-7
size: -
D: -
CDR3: CASSAGAGASYEQYF
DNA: TGTGCCAGCAGTGCGGGGGCGGGGGCGTCCTACGAGCAGTACTTC

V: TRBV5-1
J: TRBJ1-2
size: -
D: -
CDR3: CASSTGTMGAGPGYGYTF
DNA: TGCGCCAGCAGCACGGGTACCATGGGGGCAGGGCCTGGCTATGGCTACACCTTC

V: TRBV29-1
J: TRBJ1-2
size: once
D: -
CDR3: CSVARSNYGYTF
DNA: TGCAGCGTTGCCAGGTCAAACTATGGCTACACCTTC

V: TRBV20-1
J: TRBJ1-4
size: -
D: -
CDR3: CSVSKQGSNEKLFF
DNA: TGCAGTGTTAGTAAACAGGGTTCTAATGAAAAACTGTTTTTT

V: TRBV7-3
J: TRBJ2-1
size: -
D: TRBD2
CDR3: CASSPQQGLAGGPRNEQFF
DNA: TGTGCCAGCAGCCCCCAACAGGGGCTAGCGGGGGGGCCGAGAAATGAGCAGTTCTTC

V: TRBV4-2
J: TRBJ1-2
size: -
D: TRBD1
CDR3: CASSQDYRGDYGYTF
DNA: TGTGCCAGCAGCCAAGATTACAGGGGGGACTATGGCTACACCTTC

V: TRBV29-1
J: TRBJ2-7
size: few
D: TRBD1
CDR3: CSVDGQGNYEQYF
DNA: TGCAGCGTTGATGGACAGGGCAATTACGAGCAGTACTTC

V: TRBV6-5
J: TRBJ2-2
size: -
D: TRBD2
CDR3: CASILAGAFTGELFF
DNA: TGTGCCAGCATCCTAGCGGGGGCCTTCACCGGGGAGCTGTTTTTT

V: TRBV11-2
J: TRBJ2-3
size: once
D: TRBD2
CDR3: CASSLDEGLAGGLSF
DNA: TGTGCCAGCAGCTTAGATGAGGGACTAGCGGGTGGCCTGTCGTTT

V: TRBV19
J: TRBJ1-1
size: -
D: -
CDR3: CASSIGGEKNTEAFF
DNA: TGTGCCAGTAGTATAGGTGGAGAGAAGAACACTGAAGCTTTCTTT

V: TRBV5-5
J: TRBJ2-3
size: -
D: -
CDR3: CASSPASRDTQYF
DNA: TGTGCCAGCAGCCCCGCTTCTAGGGATACGCAGTATTTT

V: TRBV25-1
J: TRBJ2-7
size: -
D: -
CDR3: CASSEYGRGYEQYF
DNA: TGTGCCAGCAGTGAATATGGCAGGGGCTACGAGCAGTACTTC

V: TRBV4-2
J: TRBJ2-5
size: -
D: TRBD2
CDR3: CASSQGSSGRAQETQYF
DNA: TGTGCCAGCAGCCAAGGGTCTAGCGGGAGGGCCCAAGAGACCCAGTACTTC

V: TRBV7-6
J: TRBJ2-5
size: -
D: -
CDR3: CASSPQETQYF
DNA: TGTGCCAGCAGCCCTCAAGAGACCCAGTACTTC

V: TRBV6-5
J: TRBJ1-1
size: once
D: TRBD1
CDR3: CASTGQGNTEAFF
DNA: TGTGCCAGCACGGGACAGGGGAACACTGAAGCTTTCTTT

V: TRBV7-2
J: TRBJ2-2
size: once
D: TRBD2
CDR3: CASSSDWAQRGVSGELFF
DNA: TGTGCCAGCAGCTCCGACTGGGCTCAGCGGGGGGTGAGCGGGGAGCTGTTTTTT

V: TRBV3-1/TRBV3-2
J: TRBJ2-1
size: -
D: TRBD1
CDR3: CASSQDRGHEQFF
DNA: TGTGCCAGCAGCCAAGACAGGGGGCATGAGCAGTTCTTC

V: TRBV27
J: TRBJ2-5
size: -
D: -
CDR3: CASSLQAHQETQYF
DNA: TGTGCCAGCAGTTTACAGGCTCACCAAGAGACCCAGTACTTC

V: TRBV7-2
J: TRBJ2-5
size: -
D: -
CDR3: CASSLERETQYF
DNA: TGTGCCAGCAGCTTAGAGCGTGAGACCCAGTACTTC

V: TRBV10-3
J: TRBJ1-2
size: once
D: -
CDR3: CAISESNASGYTF
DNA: TGTGCCATCAGTGAGTCGAATGCGTCCGGCTACACCTTC

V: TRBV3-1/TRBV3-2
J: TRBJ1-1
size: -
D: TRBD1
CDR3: CASSRDRETEAFF
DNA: TGTGCCAGCAGCCGGGACAGGGAGACTGAAGCTTTCTTT

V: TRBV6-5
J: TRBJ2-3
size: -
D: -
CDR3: CASISSTDTQYF
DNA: TGTGCCAGCATCTCTAGCACAGATACGCAGTATTTT

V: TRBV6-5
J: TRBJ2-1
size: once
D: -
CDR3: CASSLANPRGNEQFF
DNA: TGTGCCAGCAGTTTGGCGAACCCTAGGGGCAATGAGCAGTTCTTC

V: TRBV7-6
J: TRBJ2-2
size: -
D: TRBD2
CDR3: CASSNPTSGGGQNTGELFF
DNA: TGTGCCAGCAGCAACCCGACCTCTGGCGGGGGGCAGAACACCGGGGAGCTGTTTTTT

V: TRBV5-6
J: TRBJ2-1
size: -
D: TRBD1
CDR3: CASTGTGLNEQFF
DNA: TGTGCCAGCACCGGGACAGGGTTGAATGAGCAGTTCTTC

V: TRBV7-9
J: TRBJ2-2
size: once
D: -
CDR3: CASSLHRRGPTNTGELFF
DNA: TGTGCCAGCAGCCTCCACCGGAGAGGGCCCACGAACACCGGGGAGCTGTTTTTT

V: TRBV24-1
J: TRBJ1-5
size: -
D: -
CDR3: CATSGGSGNQPQHF
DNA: TGTGCCACCAGCGGGGGAAGTGGCAATCAGCCCCAGCATTTT

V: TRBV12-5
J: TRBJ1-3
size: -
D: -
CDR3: CASGLVRDSSAGGIGNTIYF
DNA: TGTGCTAGTGGTTTGGTGCGGGATTCCTCCGCGGGGGGGATTGGAAACACCATATATTTT

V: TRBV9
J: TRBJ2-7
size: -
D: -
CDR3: CASSVVGRGEQYF
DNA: TGTGCCAGCAGCGTAGTCGGGAGAGGCGAGCAGTACTTC

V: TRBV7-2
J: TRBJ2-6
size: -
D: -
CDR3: CASSLGGSGANVLTF
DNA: TGTGCCAGCAGCCTAGGAGGGTCTGGGGCCAACGTCCTGACTTTC

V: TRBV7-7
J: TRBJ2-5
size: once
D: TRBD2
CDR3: CASSLVAGVQETQYF
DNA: TGTGCCAGCAGCTTAGTAGCGGGAGTTCAAGAGACCCAGTACTTC

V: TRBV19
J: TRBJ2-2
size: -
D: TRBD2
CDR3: CASRKTSGSDTGELFF
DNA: TGTGCCAGTAGGAAGACTAGCGGGAGTGACACCGGGGAGCTGTTTTTT